The 19 T cell receptor beta chains below were found in one sample sequenced in a study of T-cell memory formation after mild COVID-19. One entry per CDR3 protein results from TCRdb running MiXCR on the 5' RACE reads. The sample holds about 190,000 distinct CDR3 sequences, about 11% seen once. Input material: PBMCs or a T cell subset sorted from them (not recorded which). Receptors originate from a man aged 18 to 29 who had mild COVID-19 (a few samples of this study predate the infection). Cell type and time point are not known.

This clonotype has just a few counts. V and J are TRBV20-1 and TRBJ1-3, with 7 bases lining up with TRBD1. This CDR3 has 15 residues. Germline CDR1 reads DFQATT; CDR2 reads SNEGSKA (reference sequence). Losses at the gene ends were 5 bases for V and 4 bases for J; bases not matched to a gene: 11. The CDR3 is CSAGPTGEGGNTIYF. Here the CDR3 DNA reads TGCAGTGCTGGACCTACAGGGGAGGGGGGAAACACCATATATTTT.

The chain combines TRBV15 with TRBJ1-2, with D uncertain. CDR1 is LNHNV, CDR2 YYDKDF, per germline (reference sequence). This CDR3 is 15 amino acids long. V lost 1 base and J lost 3, with 12 bases in between. Here the CDR3 DNA reads TGTGCCACCAGCAGAGTGGGCAATTCGGACTATGGCTACACCTTC. It codes for CATSRVGNSDYGYTF.

The rearrangement uses TRBV24-1 and TRBJ1-5; D ambiguous. This CDR3 region has 8 residues. Germline-derived CDR1 and CDR2 are KGHDR and SFDVKD. Trimming cost V 12 bases and J 7 bases, with 3 bases left between them. The CDR3 region is CAGQPQHF. DNA of the CDR3: TGTGCCGGACAGCCCCAGCATTTT.

The chain carries TRBV20-1 and TRBJ1-6, with 7 bases fitting TRBD1. The V segment lost 6 bases and the J segment 10 bases; nucleotides outside the gene matches: 6. The CDR3 spans 12 residues. The germline gives CDR1 DFQATT, CDR2 SNEGSKA (reference sequence). CDR3 DNA: TGCAGTGCGATCAGGGGGAAATCACCCCTCCACTTT. Its translation: CSAIRGKSPLHF.

The chain employs TRBV4-3 and TRBJ1-4, with D possibly being TRBD1 (5 bases). Germline loops: CDR1 LGHNA, CDR2 YSLEER. The CDR3 loop spans 16 amino acids. The V end lost 3 bases, the J end lost 3 bases, and 14 bases lay between the germline ends. CDR3 loop: CASSHLHRDPNEKLFF. The CDR3 DNA reads as TGCGCCAGCAGCCACCTTCACCGGGACCCTAATGAAAAACTGTTTTTT.

The rearrangement links TRBV7-9 to TRBJ1-1; 10 nucleotides align to TRBD1. Per the germline V gene, CDR1 is SEHNR and CDR2 is FQNEAQ (reference sequence). The ends lost 4 bases at V and 0 bases at J; junction bases unmatched: 8. The CDR3 covers 17 residues. The CDR3 loop is CASSSIPGTGVNTEAFF. CDR3 nucleotide sequence: TGTGCCAGCAGCTCTATTCCCGGGACAGGGGTGAACACTGAAGCTTTCTTT.

Ten or more counts support this clonotype. The chain links TRBV29-1 to TRBJ2-1; the D gene is possibly TRBD1 (6 bases). The V end lost 6 bases, the J end lost 4 bases, and 13 bases lay between the germline ends. The length of the CDR3 is 13 residues. Per the germline V gene, CDR1 is SQVTM and CDR2 is ANQGSEA. Written as DNA, the CDR3 is TGCAGCGTAGTAACGACAGGATACAATGAGCAGTTCTTC. Its translation: CSVVTTGYNEQFF.

This clonotype has more than one count but fewer than ten. The V and J genes are TRBV6-2 or TRBV6-3 and TRBJ2-7; D unresolved. Germline V lookup: CDR1 MNHEY, CDR2 SVGEGT. Trimming took 6 bases from V and 7 from J, leaving 22 bases between them. The CDR3 is 15 residues long. CDR3 coding DNA: TGTGCCAGCAGCCAACCCCTAAACATGCGTCGAGAGCAGTACTTC. Amino acids: CASSQPLNMRREQYF.

V gene TRBV3-1 combines with J gene TRBJ2-3, with D uncertain. V lost 1 base and J 2 bases, leaving 10 bases between the germline ends. CDR3 length: 15 amino acids. Germline V CDR1 and CDR2: LGHDT, YNNKEL (reference sequence). Here the CDR3 DNA reads TGTGCCAGCAGCCAAGGAGGCCATAACACAGATACGCAGTATTTT. It specifies CASSQGGHNTDTQYF.

This clonotype appeared a few times. The gene calls are TRBV6-2 or TRBV6-3 and TRBJ2-2; no reliable D call. Germline V gives CDR1 MNHEY, CDR2 SVGEGT. Between the trimmed V and J ends, which lost 5 bases and 7 bases, there was a span of 8 bases. CDR3 size: 12 residues. DNA for the CDR3: TGTGCCAGCAGTATGAGCCGCGGGGAGCTGTTTTTT. Amino acid sequence: CASSMSRGELFF.

This clonotype was counted a few times. The chain combines TRBV5-6 with TRBJ2-3; 11 bases line up with TRBD2. The length of the CDR3 is 16 residues. Germline V gene data show CDR1 as SGHDT and CDR2 as YYEEEE. V shed 4 bases, J shed 4 bases, and the junction held 8 bases outside the gene matches. CDR3 loop: CASSPLTSGVADTQYF. DNA for the CDR3: TGTGCCAGCAGCCCACTGACTAGCGGGGTGGCAGATACGCAGTATTTT.

The chain joins TRBV5-1 to TRBJ1-2; 9 bases are a match to TRBD1. The V gene's germline CDR1 is SGHRS and CDR2 YFSETQ. The CDR3 is 15 residues long. Germline trimming cut 2 bases from V and 2 bases from J; bases unmatched to any gene: 4. CDR3 in amino acids: CASSLQGAGNYGYTF. DNA for the CDR3: TGCGCCAGCAGCTTACAGGGGGCTGGCAACTATGGCTACACCTTC.

The chain combines TRBV28 with TRBJ1-1; D is uncertain. Trimming took off 5 bases at V and 7 bases at J, with 14 bases between the two ends. Germline lookup yields CDR1 MDHEN and CDR2 SYDVKM. This CDR3 contains 13 residues. CDR3 protein: CASSPIGVIEAFF. The CDR3, as DNA: TGTGCCAGCAGTCCCATCGGAGTGATTGAAGCTTTCTTT.

This clonotype showed up many times. The CDR3 sequence is CASSPRVLSGELFF. Here the CDR3 DNA reads TGTGCCAGCAGCCCGAGGGTTCTCTCCGGGGAGCTGTTTTTT. The rearrangement joins TRBV3-1 to TRBJ2-2, with D possibly TRBD2 on 5 matching bases. Germline CDR1 reads LGHDT; CDR2 reads YNNKEL (reference sequence). V gave up 4 bases and J gave up 6 bases, with 12 bases separating them. CDR3 length: 14 residues.

This clonotype was picked up a small number of times. V and J are TRBV12-3 or TRBV12-4 and TRBJ2-1; 8 bases are a match to TRBD2. J was trimmed by 4 bases and V by 3 bases; bases with no gene match: 5. The CDR3 contains 15 residues. The CDR3 here is CASSLSGGRYNEQFF. The DNA of the CDR3 is TGTGCCAGCAGTTTGAGCGGGGGCCGTTACAATGAGCAGTTCTTC.

Only a few counts were recorded for this clonotype. The chain uses TRBV5-1 and TRBJ2-7, with D possibly called TRBD1 or TRBD2 (5 bases each). Germline V gene data show CDR1 as SGHRS and CDR2 as YFSETQ. V gave up 2 bases and J gave up 4 bases, with 16 bases separating them. The CDR3 runs to 15 residues. The CDR3 reads CASSLDPGPLYEQYF. CDR3 coding DNA: TGCGCCAGCAGCTTAGATCCGGGGCCCCTTTACGAGCAGTACTTC.

This clonotype was picked up a small number of times. The chain is built from TRBV4-3 and TRBJ2-2; D tentatively fits TRBD1 or TRBD2 (5 bases each). The CDR3 covers 17 residues. Deletions cut 1 base from V and 6 bases from J, with 18 bases between. Per germline, CDR1 LGHNA and CDR2 YSLEER. CDR3 nucleotide sequence: TGCGCCAGCAGCCAAGCTCGAGGGGCCCAGCACTCCGGGGAGCTGTTTTTT. Its protein product is CASSQARGAQHSGELFF.

The table lists this clonotype with a few counts. In DNA, the CDR3 is TGTGCCAGCAAAGACAGTTCCCTTCTCTATGGCTACACCTTC. Translation: CASKDSSLLYGYTF. The V and J genes are TRBV6-2 or TRBV6-3 and TRBJ1-2; TRBD1 is a possible D gene (5 bases). Deletions cut 7 bases from V and 4 bases from J, with 16 bases between. This CDR3 is 14 amino acids long. Germline lookup yields CDR1 MNHEY and CDR2 SVGEGT.

This clonotype was observed a few times. The chain's CDR3 is CASSRAGQGASGYTF. The CDR3 DNA sequence: TGTGCCAGCAGTCGTGCCGGACAGGGGGCCTCTGGCTACACCTTC. J is TRBJ1-2 and V is TRBV12-3 or TRBV12-4, with 11 positions matching TRBD1. The V segment lost 5 bases and the J segment 7 bases; nucleotides outside the gene matches: 9. The length of the CDR3 is 15 residues.